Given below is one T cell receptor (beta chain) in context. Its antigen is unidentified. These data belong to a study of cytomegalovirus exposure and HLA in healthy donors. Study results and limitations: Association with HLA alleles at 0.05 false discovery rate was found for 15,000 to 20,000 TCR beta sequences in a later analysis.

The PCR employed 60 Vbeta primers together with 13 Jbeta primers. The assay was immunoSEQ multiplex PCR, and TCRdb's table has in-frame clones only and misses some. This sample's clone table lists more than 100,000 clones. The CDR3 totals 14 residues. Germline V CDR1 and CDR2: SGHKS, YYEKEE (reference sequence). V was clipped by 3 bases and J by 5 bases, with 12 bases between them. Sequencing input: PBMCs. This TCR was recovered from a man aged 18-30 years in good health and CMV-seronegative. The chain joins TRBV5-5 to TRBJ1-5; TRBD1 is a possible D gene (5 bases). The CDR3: CASSSWGVDQPQHF. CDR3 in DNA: TGTGCCAGCAGCTCCTGGGGGGTAGATCAGCCCCAGCATTTT.